The subject of this entry is one T cell receptor (beta chain). The clone's antigen remains unknown. One base away there is no much larger clone; base qualities are not given. The data are from a study of blood T cell repertoires in COVID-19 (dated by TCRdb to 2019 to 2021). With regard to the full study: The collaborator samples originated in the United States, Italy and Spain and spanned the acute and convalescent phases of COVID-19. The material from the prospective study consisted of cDNA or gDNA derived from T cells, B-cell-depleted T cells, or PBMCs. The dataset comprised deeply sampled blood TCRbeta repertoires from subjects exposed to, actively infected with, or recovered from COVID-19. A freely available public database, intended as a resource for researchers studying the immune response to SARS-CoV-2, is where the repertoires were released. Samples came from the ongoing ImmuneRACE study (first 160 participants) plus 1,254 subjects from 6 global collaborators. The sample metadata nearly always contained a de-identified subject ID, COVID-19 status, age in years and sex. Where HLA class I and class II types were available, the types were taken from metadata supplied by the sample provider, not from assay-based typing.

The CDR3 runs 13 residues from the cysteine to the phenylalanine. The CDR3 DNA has 39 bases and is translated from base 1. The junction carries 12 bases between V and J, which are trimmed by 2 bases and 5 bases respectively. The CDR1 and CDR2 encoded by the germline V gene are SQVTM and ANQGSEA. Each collaborating institution followed its own protocols to collect whole blood in K2EDTA tubes. For TCRbeta analysis, collaborator samples were shipped as frozen whole blood, as isolated PBMCs, or as DNA extracted from either sample type. General findings and caveats noted by the study authors: The amount of clinical and demographic metadata varied by source and participant and was provided uncurated.

TCRbeta CDR3 regions were amplified from genomic DNA using the immunoSEQ Assay, a bias-controlled multiplex PCR. In the source study's methods: Within the assay, amplification of reference gene primers was used to estimate how many nucleated cells each sample contained. Sequence reads were collapsed and filtered to measure the absolute abundance of every unique TCRbeta CDR3 rearrangement. For each sample, productive Simpson clonality was calculated by taking the square root of Simpson's diversity index across productive rearrangements. What TCRdb holds here is the immuneACCESS table cut down to in-frame rearrangements. Part of the clones is not present; checked against another copy, under half of the missing clones reflect an unresolved V gene, and the others are unexplained. That table gives V, J and clone size, and the DNA gave D and trimming. Counted in this sample were around 100,000 clones; roughly 90% of them appeared once. In total, the top ten clones hold approximately 1.8% of the sample.

The TCR sequence derives from a man older than 75 with acute or convalescent COVID-19. Sample: peripheral blood. Recombination connected TRBV29-1 to TRBJ1-1; possibly the D gene is TRBD1, per 5 matching bases. CDR3 loop: CSVERQGRTEAFF. At the DNA level, the sequence is TGCAGCGTTGAACGGCAGGGAAGAACTGAAGCTTTCTTT.